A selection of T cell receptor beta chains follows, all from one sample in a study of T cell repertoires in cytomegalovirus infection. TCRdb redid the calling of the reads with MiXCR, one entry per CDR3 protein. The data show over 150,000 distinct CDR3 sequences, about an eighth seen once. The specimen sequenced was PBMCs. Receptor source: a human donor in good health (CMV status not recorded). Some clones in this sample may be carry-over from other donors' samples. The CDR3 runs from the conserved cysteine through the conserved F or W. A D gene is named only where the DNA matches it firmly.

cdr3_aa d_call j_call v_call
CASSLGGAEAFF . TRBJ1-1 TRBV7-2
CSARSPKRLGYTF . TRBJ1-2 TRBV20-1
CASSPITGGHQPQHF TRBD1 TRBJ1-5 TRBV7-8
CASSVENSRSHNEQFF . TRBJ2-1 TRBV9
CASSTEGAMGGYTF TRBD1 TRBJ1-2 TRBV7-2
CASSLRQGGSGLLYGYTF TRBD1 TRBJ1-2 TRBV4-1
CASSFRVVYPDTQYF . TRBJ2-3 TRBV12-3/TRBV12-4
CASSSWDTQAYGYTF . TRBJ1-2 TRBV5-6
CASRDIAGSLNEQFF TRBD2 TRBJ2-1 TRBV2
CASSPGTDRYSGTEAFF TRBD1 TRBJ1-1 TRBV7-2
CASSQAVYEQYF . TRBJ2-7 TRBV14
CSARPTGANVLTF . TRBJ2-6 TRBV20-1
CASSLVPGLVADTQYF . TRBJ2-3 TRBV7-2
CASKNRGRHGYTF TRBD1 TRBJ1-2 TRBV19
CASSFLTGGSYEQYF TRBD1 TRBJ2-7 TRBV5-6
CASTRWSSGANVLTF . TRBJ2-6 TRBV19
CASSLFGGISEKLLF . TRBJ1-4 TRBV28
CGSSTPGDTEAFF . TRBJ1-1 TRBV11-1
CASSFRLAGATNTGELFF TRBD2 TRBJ2-2 TRBV7-2
CASSAGDTSYEQYF . TRBJ2-7 TRBV4-1
CASSNRDTGWSSYEQYF . TRBJ2-7 TRBV6-2/TRBV6-3
CAISELGGGHQPQHF TRBD1 TRBJ1-5 TRBV10-3
CASSPPKGANTEAFF TRBD1 TRBJ1-1 TRBV28
CASSKTSGGADEQFF TRBD2 TRBJ2-1 TRBV7-9
CATSRLTGAADTQYF TRBD1 TRBJ2-3 TRBV15
CASSSRQTEYQETQYF . TRBJ2-5 TRBV7-2
CSARVRQGVTQYF TRBD1 TRBJ2-5 TRBV20-1
CASSLVTAQLFF . TRBJ2-2 TRBV11-2
CASSPPSNEQFF . TRBJ2-1 TRBV7-2
CASTRRTAGPYEQYF . TRBJ2-7 TRBV7-2
CASSTLTGEFVYNEQFF TRBD1 TRBJ2-1 TRBV11-2
CASGMQGATTEAFF TRBD1 TRBJ1-1 TRBV7-2
CASSQETGGRNYGYTF . TRBJ1-2 TRBV4-1
CASGFVDTQYF . TRBJ2-3 TRBV12-5
CASVLGRGTEAFF . TRBJ1-1 TRBV12-5
CASSQRIQSETQYF . TRBJ2-5 TRBV12-3/TRBV12-4
CASSPRQGGSEKLFF TRBD1 TRBJ1-4 TRBV7-2
CASRPGTSTDTQYF . TRBJ2-3 TRBV6-1
CASSLGPHYEQYF . TRBJ2-7 TRBV7-6
CASSLDASGGSYNEQFF . TRBJ2-1 TRBV7-9
CASSQALAGSYEQYF TRBD2 TRBJ2-7 TRBV14
CASSLTTPGADTQYF . TRBJ2-3 TRBV7-2
CASSPGTGQDTEAFF TRBD1 TRBJ1-1 TRBV18
CASSQGRQVDGYTF . TRBJ1-2 TRBV11-2
CASSSPGETAYNEQFF . TRBJ2-1 TRBV7-2
CASSSPWEGNTGELFF TRBD2 TRBJ2-2 TRBV28
CASTPYEQYF . TRBJ2-7 TRBV19
CSAGAGDNTGELFF TRBD2 TRBJ2-2 TRBV29-1
CASSFPGLAHF . TRBJ2-1 TRBV28
CASGGNYGYTF . TRBJ1-2 TRBV2
CASSPPVSTDTQYF . TRBJ2-3 TRBV28
CSGSGQGNEQFF TRBD1 TRBJ2-1 TRBV29-1
CASSLTGGASYEQYF TRBD1 TRBJ2-7 TRBV11-2
CASSLSTVTLYNEQFF . TRBJ2-1 TRBV28
CASNNSPTEAFF . TRBJ1-1 TRBV7-9